This entry features one TCR beta chain sequence. Its antigen is still unknown. The data were taken from a study of T cell repertoires in cytomegalovirus infection. The wider study: In public TCR beta signatures, there were indications of both CMV infection and matching HLA type. Study-wide results and limits: HLA-C-restricted TCR beta clonotypes specific for CMV led the ex vivo response.

TCRdb reanalysed the reads using MiXCR and keeps one entry per CDR3 protein. The data show about 600,000 distinct CDR3 sequences, less than 25% seen once. This clonotype originated in a human donor in good health (CMV status not recorded). Some clones in this sample may be carry-over from other donors' samples. Sequencing was performed on CD8+ T cells from PBMCs.

The CDR3 coding sequence is TGTGCCAGCAGCCAGGGAGTAGGAGGCGAGCAGTTCTTC. Translating it yields CASSQGVGGEQFF. This chain joins TRBV7-6 and TRBJ2-1; D may correspond to TRBD1 or TRBD2 (5 bases each). V was shortened by 5 bases and J by 10 bases, with 15 bases between the two germline ends. This CDR3 has 13 residues. Germline V gene sequence: CDR1 SGHVS, CDR2 FNYEAQ.